The 3 T cell receptor beta chains reported below all come from one sample, sequenced in a study of molecular identifiers for immune sequencing clone quantification. TCRdb passed the PCR reads through MiXCR, listing each CDR3 protein once. The table has about 500,000 distinct CDR3 sequences, roughly a fifth seen once. Sequencing was carried out using naive CD8+ T cells from blood, with Jurkat cell RNA spiked in. The subset: FACS-sorted CD8+CD4-CCR7+CD45RA+ naive T cells. These receptors were collected from a human donor in good health. Some libraries in this study had Jurkat cell RNA spiked in.

This clonotype has only one observation. A much larger clone sits a single nucleotide away, making a read error possible. The chain couples TRBV6-5 to TRBJ1-1, with 7 nucleotides matching TRBD1. With 7 bases clipped from V and 0 bases from J, the junction kept 11 bases outside the gene matches. The CDR3 spans 16 residues. Looked up from germline, CDR1 is MNHEY and CDR2 is SVGAGI. CDR3 residues: CASNSLGQTLNTEAFF. CDR3 bases: TGTGCCAGCAATTCCTTGGGACAGACCTTGAACACTGAAGCTTTCTTT.

This clonotype was seen at least ten times. CDR3 sequence (DNA): TGCGCCAGCTCCCAGCTTGGGAACGAGCAACAGTACTTC. Its translation is CASSQLGNEQQYF. This chain uses TRBV5-1 with TRBJ2-7; D is ambiguous. Germline V gene data show CDR1 as SGHRS and CDR2 as YFSETQ. Trimming cost V 7 bases and J 10 bases, with 21 bases left between them. The CDR3 runs 13 residues.

The chain combines TRBV20-1 with TRBJ2-7; D unresolved. CDR3 size: 13 residues. CDR1 is DFQATT and CDR2 is SNEGSKA in the germline V gene (reference sequence). Trimming removed 0 bases at V and 2 bases at J, with 8 bases between. CDR3 protein: CSARDLSTYEQYF. CDR3 coding DNA: TGCAGTGCTAGAGATCTTAGTACCTACGAGCAGTACTTC.